This TCR beta chain is from a study of cytomegalovirus exposure and HLA in healthy donors. From germline, CDR1 is SGHDN and CDR2 FVKESK. CDR3 length: 15 residues. V was trimmed by 5 bases and J by 4 bases, leaving 17 bases between them. PCR employed 60 Vbeta and 13 Jbeta primers. Some clones are missing from TCRdb's copy, which holds only in-frame ones; the method was immunoSEQ multiplex PCR. The sample consists of about 57,000 clones, roughly 80% of them appearing once. J is TRBJ2-5 and V is TRBV14, with D possibly matching TRBD2 (6 bases). The clonotype originates from a man aged 30 to 39 in good health and CMV-seronegative. The sample was PBMCs. CDR3 bases: TGTGCCAGCAGCGGAGGGAGCGGCGCCCCAGAGACCCAGTACTTC. This gives the protein CASSGGSGAPETQYF.